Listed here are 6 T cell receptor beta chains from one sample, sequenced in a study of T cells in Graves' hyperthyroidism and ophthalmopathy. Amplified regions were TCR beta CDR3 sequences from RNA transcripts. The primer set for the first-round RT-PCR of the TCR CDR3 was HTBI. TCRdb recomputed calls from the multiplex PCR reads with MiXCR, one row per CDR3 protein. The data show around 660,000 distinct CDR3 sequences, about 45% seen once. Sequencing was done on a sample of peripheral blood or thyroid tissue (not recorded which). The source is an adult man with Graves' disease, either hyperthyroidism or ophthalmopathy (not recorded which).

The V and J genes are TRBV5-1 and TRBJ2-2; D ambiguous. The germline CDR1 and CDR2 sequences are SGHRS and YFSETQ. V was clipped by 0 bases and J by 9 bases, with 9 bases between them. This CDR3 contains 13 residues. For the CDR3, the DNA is TGCGCCAGCAGCTTGGAGGCCCCCCGGGAGCTGTTTTTT. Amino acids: CASSLEAPRELFF.

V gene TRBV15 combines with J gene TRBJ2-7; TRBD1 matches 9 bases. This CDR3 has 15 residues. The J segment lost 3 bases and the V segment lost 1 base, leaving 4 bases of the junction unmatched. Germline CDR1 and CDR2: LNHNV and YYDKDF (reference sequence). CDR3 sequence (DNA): TGTGCCACCAGCAGAGCTCGGACAGGGGACTACGAGCAGTACTTC. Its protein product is CATSRARTGDYEQYF. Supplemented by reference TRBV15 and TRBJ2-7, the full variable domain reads DAMVIQNPRYQVTQFGKPVTLSCSQTLNHNVMYWYQQKSSQAPKLLFHYYDKDFNNEADTPDNFQSRRPNTSFCFLDIRSPGLGDTAMYLCATSRARTGDYEQYFGPGTRLTVT.

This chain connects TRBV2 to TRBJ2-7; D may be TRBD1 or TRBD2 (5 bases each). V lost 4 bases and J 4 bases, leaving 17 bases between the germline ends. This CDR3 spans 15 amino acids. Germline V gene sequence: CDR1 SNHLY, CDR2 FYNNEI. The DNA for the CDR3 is TGTGCCAGCAGTGGCCGGGACGGGAAAACGTACGAGCAGTACTTC. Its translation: CASSGRDGKTYEQYF.

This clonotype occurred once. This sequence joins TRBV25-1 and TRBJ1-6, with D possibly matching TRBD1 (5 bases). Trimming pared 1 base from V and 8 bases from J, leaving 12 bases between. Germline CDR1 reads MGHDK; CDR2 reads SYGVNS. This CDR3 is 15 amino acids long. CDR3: CASSELGEWDSPLHF. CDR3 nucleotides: TGTGCCAGCAGTGAATTAGGGGAGTGGGATTCACCCCTCCACTTT.

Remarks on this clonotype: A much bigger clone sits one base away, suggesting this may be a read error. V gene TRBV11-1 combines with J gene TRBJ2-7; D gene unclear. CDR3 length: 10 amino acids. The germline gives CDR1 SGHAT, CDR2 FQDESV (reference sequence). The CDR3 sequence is CAGSLVEQYF. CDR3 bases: TGTGCCGGCAGCTTAGTCGAGCAGTACTTC. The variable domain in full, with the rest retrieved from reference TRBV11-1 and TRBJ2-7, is EAEVAQSPRYKITEKSQAVAFWCDPISGHATLYWYRQILGQGPELLVQFQDESVVDDSQLPKDRFSAERLKGVDSTLKIQPAELGDSAMYLCAGSLVEQYFGPGTRLTVT.

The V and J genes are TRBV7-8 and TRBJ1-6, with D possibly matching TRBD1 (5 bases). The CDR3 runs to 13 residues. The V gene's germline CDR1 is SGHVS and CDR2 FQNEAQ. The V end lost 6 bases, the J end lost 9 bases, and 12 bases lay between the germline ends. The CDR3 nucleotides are TGTGCCAGCAGTGAGGGGTTGGGTTCACCCCTCCACTTT. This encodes CASSEGLGSPLHF.